Listed below are T cell receptor beta chains from one sample, sequenced in a study of shared clonotypes between healthy human individuals. Sequenced by immunoSEQ multiplex PCR; TCRdb stores in-frame clones only, minus some. This table holds over a million clones, roughly 96% found once. Sequenced: naive CD4+ T cells sorted from blood. All receptors derive from a young man in good health. CDR3s include the opening cysteine and the closing phenylalanine or tryptophan. The D gene is left open where the match is weak. Size values are once, few and many counts, or a class for expanded clones, and some rows have none.

v_call	cdr3_length	d_call	clone_size	j_call	cdr3_nt	cdr3_aa
TRBV21-1	13	NA	few	TRBJ1-5	TGTGCCAGCAGCCAGGGTTTCGGTCAGCCCCAGCATTTT	CASSQGFGQPQHF
TRBV6-5	16	NA	NA	TRBJ2-5	TGTGCCAGCAGTTACGGAACCAGGGGGGGACAAGAGACCCAGTACTTC	CASSYGTRGGQETQYF
TRBV2	15	NA	NA	TRBJ2-1	TGTGCCAGCAGTGATCGAGCGGCCTCCTACAATGAGCAGTTCTTC	CASSDRAASYNEQFF
TRBV28	15	NA	NA	TRBJ1-1	TGTGCCAGCAGTTTACTGAGAGGGGCGAACACTGAAGCTTTCTTT	CASSLLRGANTEAFF
TRBV5-8	15	NA	NA	TRBJ2-7	TGTGCCAGCACCCCTTTTGCCCCGCCAGTCTACGAGCAGTACTTC	CASTPFAPPVYEQYF
TRBV6-6	11	NA	once	TRBJ2-2	TGTGCCAGCGCGCGTTCCGGGGAGCTGTTTTTT	CASARSGELFF
TRBV15	13	NA	NA	TRBJ2-1	TGTGCCACCAGCAGAGCCCCTAGCAATGAGCAGTTCTTC	CATSRAPSNEQFF
TRBV19	15	TRBD1	NA	TRBJ1-5	TGTGCCAGTGTAGCGACAGGGGGATCGAATCAGCCCCAGCATTTT	CASVATGGSNQPQHF
TRBV6-4	14	NA	NA	TRBJ2-1	TGTGCCAGCAGTGACTCAGTGGCTAACAATGAGCAGTTCTTC	CASSDSVANNEQFF
TRBV5-1	16	TRBD1	NA	TRBJ2-4	TGCGCCAGCAGCTTGGGGGACAGGGATACCAAAAACATTCAGTACTTC	CASSLGDRDTKNIQYF
TRBV2	17	TRBD2	NA	TRBJ2-1	TGTGCCAGCAGAAGGGGGGGGCTAGCGGGGTTACAGGGTGAGCAGTTCTTC	CASRRGGLAGLQGEQFF
TRBV10-3	14	TRBD2	NA	TRBJ2-7	TGTGCCACCGGGCTAGCGGGGGGGGGATACGAGCAGTACTTC	CATGLAGGGYEQYF
TRBV27	18	NA	NA	TRBJ2-3	TGTGCCAGCAGTTTCCCCCCGCAGGATCTAGCATATACTGATACGCAGTATTTT	CASSFPPQDLAYTDTQYF
TRBV4-1	15	NA	NA	TRBJ1-2	TGCGCCAGCAGCCAAGCCCGGGGTCCTAACTATGGCTACACCTTC	CASSQARGPNYGYTF
TRBV19	15	TRBD1	NA	TRBJ1-5	TGTGCCAGTAGTTCGGGACAGGGGGCAGGTCAGCCCCAGCATTTT	CASSSGQGAGQPQHF
TRBV7-8	16	NA	NA	TRBJ2-5	TGTGCCAGCAGCTTAGGGACAGAGACGGTACAAGAGACCCAGTACTTC	CASSLGTETVQETQYF
TRBV5-6	13	NA	NA	TRBJ2-5	TGTGCCAGCAGCTACCGGGACTCGGAGGCCCAGTACTTC	CASSYRDSEAQYF
TRBV5-4	15	TRBD1	NA	TRBJ1-1	TGTGCCAGCAGCTTACCGGGACAGAGACACACTGAAGCTTTCTTT	CASSLPGQRHTEAFF
TRBV18	15	NA	once	TRBJ1-4	TGTGCCAGCTCACCAAGCAAGGGATTGGATGAAAAACTGTTTTTT	CASSPSKGLDEKLFF
TRBV28	14	NA	once	TRBJ1-1	TGTGCCAGCAGTCTCGGGGGGAGACAGACTGAAGCTTTCTTT	CASSLGGRQTEAFF
TRBV10-3	12	NA	NA	TRBJ2-7	TGTGCCATCAGCCAGGGGAGTTACGAGCAGTACTTC	CAISQGSYEQYF
TRBV5-6	13	NA	NA	TRBJ1-1	TGTGCCAGCAGCTTTGGGAGGCACACTGAAGCTTTCTTT	CASSFGRHTEAFF
TRBV28	13	TRBD1	once	TRBJ2-5	TGTGCCAGCAGTGACAGGGGGCGGGAGACCCAGTACTTC	CASSDRGRETQYF
TRBV5-4	15	TRBD1	NA	TRBJ1-5	TGTGCCAGCAGCTCCGGGACAGGGGACAATCAGCCCCAGCATTTT	CASSSGTGDNQPQHF
TRBV18	16	NA	NA	TRBJ2-2	TGTGCCAGCTCGCCTACACAGGCACCCGGTGCGCGGGAGCTGTTTTTT	CASSPTQAPGARELFF
TRBV5-6	14	NA	NA	TRBJ2-1	TGTGCCAGCAGCTTGGCTCACAAACTAAGTGAGCAGTTCTTC	CASSLAHKLSEQFF
TRBV30	13	NA	once	TRBJ1-5	TGTGCCTGGCAAAAGGATAGCAATCAGCCCCAGCATTTT	CAWQKDSNQPQHF
TRBV15	16	NA	NA	TRBJ2-7	TGTGCCACCAGCAGAGATTTAGGGCTTGATCTCTACGAGCAGTACTTC	CATSRDLGLDLYEQYF
TRBV28	17	NA	NA	TRBJ2-7	TGTGCCAGCAGTTTAATGTTCCAAGCACCTGACTCCTACGAGCAGTACTTC	CASSLMFQAPDSYEQYF
TRBV11-2	13	TRBD2	NA	TRBJ2-1	TGTGCCAGCAGCTCTCAACTAGCGGATGAGCAGTTCTTC	CASSSQLADEQFF
TRBV2	14	TRBD2	NA	TRBJ2-7	TGTGCCAACAAGCGGGAGGGGAGCTCCTACGAGCAGTACTTC	CANKREGSSYEQYF
TRBV28	15	NA	once	TRBJ2-7	TGTGCCAGCAGTTTAGGCGGTTTCCGACTCTACGAGCAGTACTTC	CASSLGGFRLYEQYF
TRBV2	13	NA	NA	TRBJ2-1	TGTGCCAGCTCCCGCTTACGGGACAATGAGCAGTTCTTC	CASSRLRDNEQFF
TRBV10-3	14	NA	NA	TRBJ1-2	TGTGCCATCAGTCCCGACCGGGAAGTCTATGGCTACACCTTC	CAISPDREVYGYTF
TRBV2	12	NA	NA	TRBJ2-5	TGTGCCAGCAGTATATCACCTGAGACCCAGTACTTC	CASSISPETQYF